This is a list of T cell receptor beta chains from one sample in a study of blood T cell repertoires in COVID-19. Clones were sequenced by immunoSEQ multiplex PCR, and TCRdb holds only the in-frame ones, with some missing. In the table there are more than 85,000 clones, about 81% of which are singletons. Sequencing was carried out using peripheral blood. These TCRs come from a man in his fifties or sixties with acute or convalescent COVID-19. The CDR3 runs from the conserved cysteine through the conserved F or W. D genes are given only for firm matches. Clone size, where shown, is once, few, many, or a class for clones that have expanded.

J | D | length | V | size | DNA | CDR3
TRBJ1-2 | NA | 12 | TRBV2 | NA | TGTGCCAGCGAGGAGGAGAGGTATGGCTACACCTTC | CASEEERYGYTF
TRBJ2-3 | TRBD2 | 15 | TRBV3-1/TRBV3-2 | NA | TGTGCCAGCAGCTTAGCGGGGGGGCCCGCAGATACGCAGTATTTT | CASSLAGGPADTQYF
TRBJ1-2 | NA | 16 | TRBV18 | NA | TGTGCCAGCTCACCAAGTCTAACAGGGTTGGTCTATGGCTACACCTTC | CASSPSLTGLVYGYTF
TRBJ2-7 | TRBD2 | 15 | TRBV5-5 | once | TGTGCCAGCAGCTTGGGCGGACTAGCGGGGGTAGAGCAGTACTTC | CASSLGGLAGVEQYF
TRBJ1-2 | TRBD1 | 16 | TRBV3-1/TRBV3-2 | once | TGTGCCAGCAGCCAACCTGGGACAGAAGCTAACTATGGCTACACCTTC | CASSQPGTEANYGYTF
TRBJ2-7 | TRBD2 | 15 | TRBV7-2 | NA | TGTGCCAGCAGCGACCAGCGGGGGCTCTCCTACGAGCAGTACTTC | CASSDQRGLSYEQYF
TRBJ1-1 | NA | 14 | TRBV10-3 | NA | TGTGCCATCAGGCCGACAGTTATGAACACTGAAGCTTTCTTT | CAIRPTVMNTEAFF
TRBJ2-1 | NA | 15 | TRBV6-2/TRBV6-3 | NA | TGTGCCAGCAGTTACGGCGGAAGCTCCTACAATGAGCAGTTCTTC | CASSYGGSSYNEQFF
TRBJ1-4 | TRBD1 | 18 | TRBV30 | once | TGTGCCTGGAGCGCCCAATTCCGACAGGGGGCGCAGGGTGAAAAACTGTTTTTT | CAWSAQFRQGAQGEKLFF
TRBJ1-1 | TRBD1 | 14 | TRBV5-1 | NA | TGCGCCAGCAACCCCGGGACAGAGAACACTGAAGCTTTCTTT | CASNPGTENTEAFF
TRBJ1-1 | NA | 11 | TRBV6-6 | NA | TGTGCCAGCACCTCACAGATGCAAGCTTTCTTT | CASTSQMQAFF
TRBJ2-2 | TRBD1 | 15 | TRBV5-8 | NA | TGTGCCAGCAGCTTGGGAACAGGGGAAGCCGGGGAGCTGTTTTTT | CASSLGTGEAGELFF
TRBJ1-1 | NA | 12 | TRBV5-8 | NA | TGTGCCAGCAGCTTGGAGCGCACTGAAGCTTTCTTT | CASSLERTEAFF
TRBJ1-1 | NA | 13 | TRBV6-5 | NA | TGTGCCAGCTTTCGCGGGGCAAACACTGAAGCTTTCTTT | CASFRGANTEAFF
TRBJ2-2 | NA | 15 | TRBV3-1/TRBV3-2 | NA | TGTGCCAGCAGCCAAGGGGCCAGCAACACCGGGGAGCTGTTTTTT | CASSQGASNTGELFF
TRBJ2-7 | NA | 13 | TRBV12-3/TRBV12-4 | NA | TGTGCCAGCAGTTTACCTGACTTGTACGAGCAGTACTTC | CASSLPDLYEQYF
TRBJ2-3 | TRBD2 | 15 | TRBV7-2 | NA | TGTGCCAGCAGCTCCTTAGCGGGAGCGGGAGATACGCAGTATTTT | CASSSLAGAGDTQYF
TRBJ1-5 | NA | 13 | TRBV29-1 | NA | TGCAGCACGCTGGCGGGGGCCAATCAGCCCCAGCATTTT | CSTLAGANQPQHF
TRBJ1-4 | TRBD1 | 14 | TRBV6-5 | NA | TGTGCCAGCAGACTGACAGGGGCGAATGAAAAACTGTTTTTT | CASRLTGANEKLFF
TRBJ1-1 | NA | 14 | TRBV5-1 | NA | TGCGCCAGCACCGACCGGCGGGGGCCTACTGAAGCTTTCTTT | CASTDRRGPTEAFF
TRBJ2-7 | TRBD2 | 13 | TRBV12-5 | NA | TGTGCTAGCCAGTCTAGCGGATCCTACGAGCAGTACTTC | CASQSSGSYEQYF
TRBJ1-3 | NA | 14 | TRBV5-6 | NA | TGTGCCAGCACTAAAGGAGGGACTGGAAACACCATATATTTT | CASTKGGTGNTIYF
TRBJ1-2 | NA | 11 | TRBV30 | NA | TGTGCCTGGAGTGGAACAGCCATCTACACCTTC | CAWSGTAIYTF
TRBJ1-1 | NA | 14 | TRBV30 | NA | TGTGCCTGGAGTGTACTTACGGGGAACACTGAAGCTTTCTTT | CAWSVLTGNTEAFF
TRBJ1-1 | NA | 15 | TRBV19 | NA | TGTGCCAGTATCGGGGGAACAAGGTGGGACACTGAAGCTTTCTTT | CASIGGTRWDTEAFF
TRBJ2-7 | NA | 12 | TRBV11-3 | NA | TGTGCCAGCAGCAAACAGGGCTACGAGCAGTACTTC | CASSKQGYEQYF
TRBJ1-2 | NA | 17 | TRBV5-1 | many | TGCGCCAGCACCCGGGGTTCTGGGGGGTTAGCTAACTATGGCTACACCTTC | CASTRGSGGLANYGYTF